This TCR beta chain stems from a study of shared clonotypes between healthy human individuals. Repertoires were generated with immunoSEQ multiplex PCR, while TCRdb's copy carries only in-frame clones and drops some. This table has roughly 850,000 clones, 90% to 98% appearing once. Naive CD8 cells lacked CD45RO, underwent positive selection for CCR7 and left out terminally differentiated effector memory CD45RA+ cells. This receptor was identified in a man younger than 40 in good health. Material for sequencing was naive CD8+ T cells sorted from blood.

The CDR3 DNA follows: TGTGCCAGCAGCTTGGAAGTATCCTACGAGCAGTACTTC. Its translation: CASSLEVSYEQYF. This chain links TRBV5-4 with TRBJ2-7; no clear D. CDR3 length: 13 residues. Germline CDR1 reads SGHNT; CDR2 reads YYREEE (reference sequence). Trimming left V 0 bases short and J 1 base short, with 5 bases between.